This TCR beta chain is from a study of blood T cell repertoires in COVID-19. Background on the study: The United States, Italy and Spain provided the acute and convalescent COVID-19 samples. The analysed material was cDNA or gDNA that came from T cells, B-cell-depleted T cells, or PBMCs.

This clone has only one observation. V was cut by 1 base and J by 0 bases, with 9 bases left in between. The CDR3 runs 15 residues. Germline CDR1 reads LGHNA; CDR2 reads YSLEER. The authors' processing: Quantification of nucleated cells was approximated via reference gene primer amplification. TCRdb's table, derived via immunoSEQ multiplex PCR, lists solely in-frame clones and lacks some. V and J calls and clone size are copied from that table; D and trimming were computed from the DNA. The table lists more than 95,000 clones, roughly nine tenths of them singletons. This TCR derives from a human donor in a cohort sampled during active COVID-19. The sequencing input was peripheral blood. V and J are TRBV4-3 and TRBJ1-2; D is unclear. CDR3 DNA sequence: TGCGCCAGCAGCCAAGCTGCACTACCTAACTATGGCTACACCTTC. It yields the protein CASSQAALPNYGYTF.